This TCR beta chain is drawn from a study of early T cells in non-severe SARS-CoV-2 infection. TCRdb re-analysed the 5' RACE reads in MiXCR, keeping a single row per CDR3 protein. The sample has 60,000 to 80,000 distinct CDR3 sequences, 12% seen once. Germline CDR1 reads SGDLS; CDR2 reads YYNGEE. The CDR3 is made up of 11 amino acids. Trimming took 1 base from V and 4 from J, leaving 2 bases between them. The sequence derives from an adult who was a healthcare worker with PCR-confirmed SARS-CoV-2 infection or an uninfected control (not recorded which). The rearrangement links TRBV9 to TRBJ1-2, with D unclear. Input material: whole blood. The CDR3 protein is CASSVPYGYTF. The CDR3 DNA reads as TGTGCCAGCAGCGTACCCTATGGCTACACCTTC.